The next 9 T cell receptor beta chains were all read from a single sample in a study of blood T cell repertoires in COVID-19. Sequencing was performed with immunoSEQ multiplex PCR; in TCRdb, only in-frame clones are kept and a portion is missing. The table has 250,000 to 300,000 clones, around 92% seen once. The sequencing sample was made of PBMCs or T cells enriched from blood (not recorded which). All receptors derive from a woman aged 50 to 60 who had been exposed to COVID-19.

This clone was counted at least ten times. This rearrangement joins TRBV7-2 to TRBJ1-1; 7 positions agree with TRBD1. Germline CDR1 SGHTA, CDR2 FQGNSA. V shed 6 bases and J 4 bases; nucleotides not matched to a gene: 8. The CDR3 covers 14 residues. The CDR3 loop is CASRPMQGGTEAFF. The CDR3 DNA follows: TGTGCCAGCAGGCCAATGCAGGGGGGCACTGAAGCTTTCTTT.

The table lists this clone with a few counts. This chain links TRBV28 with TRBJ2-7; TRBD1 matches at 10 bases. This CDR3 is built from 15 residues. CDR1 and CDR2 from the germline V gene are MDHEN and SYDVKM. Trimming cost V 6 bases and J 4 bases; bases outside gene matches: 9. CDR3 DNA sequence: TGTGCCAGCAGCGGACGACAGGGGGCGAGATACGAGCAGTACTTC. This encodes CASSGRQGARYEQYF.

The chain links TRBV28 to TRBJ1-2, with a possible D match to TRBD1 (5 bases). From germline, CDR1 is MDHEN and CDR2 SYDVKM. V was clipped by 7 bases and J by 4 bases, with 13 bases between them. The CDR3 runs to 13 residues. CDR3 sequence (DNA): TGTGCCAGCACCCCGACGGGGGTCTATGGCTACACCTTC. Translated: CASTPTGVYGYTF.

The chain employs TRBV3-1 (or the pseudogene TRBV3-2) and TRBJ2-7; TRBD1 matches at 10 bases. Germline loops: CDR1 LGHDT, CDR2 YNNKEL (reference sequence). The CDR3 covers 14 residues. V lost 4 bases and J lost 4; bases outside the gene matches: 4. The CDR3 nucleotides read TGTGCCAGCAGCCCCGGGACAGGGGTATACGAGCAGTACTTC. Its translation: CASSPGTGVYEQYF.

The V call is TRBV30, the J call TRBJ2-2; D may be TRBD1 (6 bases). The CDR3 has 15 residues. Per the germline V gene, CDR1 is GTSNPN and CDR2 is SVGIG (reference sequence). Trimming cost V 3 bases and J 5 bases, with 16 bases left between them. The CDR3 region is CAWRKTGYPTGELFF. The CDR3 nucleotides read TGTGCCTGGAGAAAGACAGGATATCCGACCGGGGAGCTGTTTTTT.

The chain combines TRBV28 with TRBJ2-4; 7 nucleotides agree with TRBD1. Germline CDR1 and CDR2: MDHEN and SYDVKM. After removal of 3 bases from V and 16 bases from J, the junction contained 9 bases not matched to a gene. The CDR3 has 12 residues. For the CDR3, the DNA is TGTGCCAGCAGTTTGAGGTTGGGACAGAGCTACTTC. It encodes CASSLRLGQSYF.

The CDR3 loop reads CASSSTGHGYTF. CDR3 coding DNA: TGCGCCAGCAGCTCCACAGGGCATGGCTACACCTTC. The chain links TRBV4-1 to TRBJ1-2; D is perhaps TRBD1 (6 bases). This CDR3 is 12 amino acids long. V was shortened by 5 bases and J by 6 bases, with 10 bases between the two germline ends. Germline CDR1 is MGHRA and CDR2 is YSYEKL.

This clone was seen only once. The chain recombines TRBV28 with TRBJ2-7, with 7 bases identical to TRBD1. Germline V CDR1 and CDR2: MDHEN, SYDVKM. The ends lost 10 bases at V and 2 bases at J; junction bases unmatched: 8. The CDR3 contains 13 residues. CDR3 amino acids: CATVGTVTYEQYF. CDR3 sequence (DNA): TGTGCCACCGTCGGGACAGTGACCTACGAGCAGTACTTC.

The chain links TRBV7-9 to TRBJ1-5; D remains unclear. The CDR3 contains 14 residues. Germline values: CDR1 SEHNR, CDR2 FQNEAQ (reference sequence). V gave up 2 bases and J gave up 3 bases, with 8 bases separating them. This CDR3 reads CASSLHGDNQPQHF. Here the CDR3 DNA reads TGTGCCAGCAGCTTACATGGAGACAATCAGCCCCAGCATTTT.